Sequencing of this T cell receptor (beta chain) was carried out in a study of T cell responses to AZD1222 COVID-19 vaccine. Study details: Pooling of second doses given at about 4 or about 12 weeks was done. Overall study findings and caveats: Baseline serostatus was positive in only six AZD1222 recipients. Donors skewed white British and female; clonal diversity was possibly underestimated. It was only after the peak T cell response that any repertoires were sampled.

Turning to this clone: Its target is unknown.

Sequencing was performed with immunoSEQ multiplex PCR; in TCRdb, only in-frame clones are kept and a portion is missing. The sample has tens of thousands of clones, roughly 90% seen once. CDR1 and CDR2 (germline): LNHDA, SQIVND (reference sequence). The V segment lost 6 bases and the J segment 5 bases; nucleotides outside the gene matches: 7. The CDR3 totals 14 residues. The sequence was collected from an adult in good health. The starting material was peripheral blood, obtained on day 0 of AZD1222 vaccination. The genes are TRBV19 and TRBJ2-7; 10 nucleotides agree with TRBD2. The CDR3 bases are TGTGCCAGTAGCCCACTAGCGGGAACTAACGAGCAGTACTTC. This encodes CASSPLAGTNEQYF. The full variable domain, its missing parts supplied by reference TRBV19 and TRBJ2-7, is DGGITQSPKYLFRKEGQNVTLSCEQNLNHDAMYWYRQDPGQGLRLIYYSQIVNDFQKGDIAEGYSVSREKKESFPLTVTSAQKNPTAFYLCASSPLAGTNEQYFGPGTRLTVT.